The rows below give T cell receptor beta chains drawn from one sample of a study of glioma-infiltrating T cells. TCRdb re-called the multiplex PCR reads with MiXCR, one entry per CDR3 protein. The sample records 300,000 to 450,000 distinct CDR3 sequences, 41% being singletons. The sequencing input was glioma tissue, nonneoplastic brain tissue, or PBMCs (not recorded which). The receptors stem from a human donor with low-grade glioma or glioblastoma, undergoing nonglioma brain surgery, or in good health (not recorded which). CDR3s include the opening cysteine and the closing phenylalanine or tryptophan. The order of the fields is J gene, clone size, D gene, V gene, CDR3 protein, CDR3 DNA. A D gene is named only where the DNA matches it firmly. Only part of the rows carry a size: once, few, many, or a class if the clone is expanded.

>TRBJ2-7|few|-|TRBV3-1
CASGGGTSPVWRYEQYF
TGTGCCAGCGGAGGTGGGACGTCCCCCGTTTGGCGCTACGAGCAGTACTTC
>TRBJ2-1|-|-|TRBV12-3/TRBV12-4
CASIKGEAPYNEQFF
TGTGCCAGCATTAAGGGAGAAGCCCCATACAATGAGCAGTTCTTC
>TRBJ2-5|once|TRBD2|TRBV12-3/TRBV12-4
CASSPSGGLQETQYF
TGTGCCAGCAGTCCAAGCGGGGGCCTCCAAGAGACCCAGTACTTC
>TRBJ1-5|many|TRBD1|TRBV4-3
CASSQGPTGTESNQPQHF
TGCGCCAGCAGCCAAGGACCTACAGGGACAGAAAGCAATCAGCCCCAGCATTTT
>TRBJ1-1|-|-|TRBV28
CASGSPGKAVNTEAFF
TGTGCCAGCGGTTCACCCGGGAAGGCAGTGAACACTGAAGCTTTCTTT
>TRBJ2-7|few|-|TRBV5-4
CASSQGSGREQYF
TGTGCCAGCAGCCAGGGGTCGGGGAGAGAGCAGTACTTC
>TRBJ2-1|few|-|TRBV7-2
CASSLALEGEQFF
TGTGCCAGCAGCTTAGCTCTGGAGGGTGAGCAGTTCTTC
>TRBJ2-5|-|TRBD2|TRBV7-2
CASSASSGQYF
TGTGCCAGCAGCGCATCTAGCGGGCAGTACTTC
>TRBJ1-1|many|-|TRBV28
CASTPGGMNTEAFF
TGTGCCAGCACCCCCGGGGGGATGAACACTGAAGCTTTCTTT
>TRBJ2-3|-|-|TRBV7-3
CASSLLASHSADTQYF
TGTGCCAGCAGCTTACTGGCTAGCCATTCAGCAGATACGCAGTATTTT
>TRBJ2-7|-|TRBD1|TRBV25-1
CASSGDSWTYEQYF
TGTGCCAGCAGTGGGGACAGTTGGACCTACGAGCAGTACTTC
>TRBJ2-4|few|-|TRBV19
CASSPGVARSNIQYF
TGTGCCAGTAGCCCCGGAGTAGCAAGGAGCAACATTCAGTACTTC
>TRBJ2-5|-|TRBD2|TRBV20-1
CRARRIGRDETQYF
TGCAGGGCTAGGAGGATCGGGAGGGATGAGACCCAGTACTTC
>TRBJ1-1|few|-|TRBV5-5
CASSFSQANTEAFF
TGTGCCAGCAGCTTTTCACAGGCGAACACTGAAGCTTTCTTT
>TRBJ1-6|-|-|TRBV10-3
CAIREQGNNSPLHF
TGTGCCATCAGGGAACAGGGAAATAATTCACCCCTCCACTTT
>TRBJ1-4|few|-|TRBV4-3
CASSLDLTREKLFF
TGCGCCAGCAGCCTCGATCTCACGCGGGAAAAACTGTTTTTT
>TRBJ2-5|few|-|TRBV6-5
CASRPTGRIQETQYF
TGTGCCAGCAGACCCACAGGACGGATCCAAGAGACCCAGTACTTC
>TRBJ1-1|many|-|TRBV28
CASSASVRLNTEAFF
TGTGCCAGCAGTGCGTCGGTGCGACTGAACACTGAAGCTTTCTTT
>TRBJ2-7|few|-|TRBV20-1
CSAPPGVGYEQYF
TGCAGTGCCCCGCCGGGAGTCGGCTACGAGCAGTACTTC
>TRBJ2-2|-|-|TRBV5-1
CASSFGQDRNTGELFF
TGTGCCAGCAGCTTCGGGCAGGACAGAAACACCGGGGAGCTGTTTTTT
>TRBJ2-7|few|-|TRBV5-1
CASSLNQQTYEQYF
TGCGCCAGCAGCTTGAATCAACAGACCTACGAGCAGTACTTC
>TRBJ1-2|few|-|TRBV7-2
CASSLTPYYGYTF
TGTGCCAGCAGCTTAACCCCCTATTATGGCTACACCTTC
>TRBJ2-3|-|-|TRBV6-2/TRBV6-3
CASSRDPAGDTQYF
TGTGCCAGCAGTCGGGACCCGGCGGGCGATACGCAGTATTTT
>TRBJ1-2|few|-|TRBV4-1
CASSQPGPLLGYTF
TGCGCCAGCAGCCAACCGGGACCCCTCCTTGGCTACACCTTC
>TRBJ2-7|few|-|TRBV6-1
CASSHSGQNSYEQYF
TGTGCCAGCAGCCACTCCGGGCAGAACTCCTACGAGCAGTACTTC
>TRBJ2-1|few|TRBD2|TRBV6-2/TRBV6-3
CASTQPGLAPIGFLGEQFF
TGTGCCAGCACCCAGCCGGGACTAGCGCCAATTGGGTTTTTGGGTGAGCAGTTCTTC
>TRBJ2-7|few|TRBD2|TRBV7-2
CASSLRAGNHEQYF
TGTGCCAGCAGCTTACGAGCGGGAAATCACGAGCAGTACTTC
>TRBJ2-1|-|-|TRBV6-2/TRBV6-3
CASSYSTGAAIEQFF
TGTGCCAGCAGTTACTCGACGGGAGCTGCCATTGAGCAGTTCTTC
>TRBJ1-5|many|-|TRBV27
CASSLVPGQNQPQHF
TGTGCCAGCAGTTTAGTCCCCGGACAGAATCAGCCCCAGCATTTT
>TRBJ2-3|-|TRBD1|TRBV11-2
CASSSRDRGADTQYF
TGTGCCAGCAGCTCGCGGGACAGGGGCGCAGATACGCAGTATTTT
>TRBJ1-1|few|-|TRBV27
CAISERAATEAFF
TGTGCCATCAGTGAAAGAGCGGCCACTGAAGCTTTCTTT
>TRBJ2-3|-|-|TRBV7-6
CASGFARPDTQYF
TGTGCCAGCGGCTTCGCCCGTCCAGATACGCAGTATTTT
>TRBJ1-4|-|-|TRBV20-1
CSAAGGYEKLFF
TGCAGTGCGGCCGGGGGCTATGAAAAACTGTTTTTT
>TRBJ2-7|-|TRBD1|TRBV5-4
CASSPAGTGGHEQYF
TGTGCCAGCAGTCCCGCCGGGACAGGGGGCCACGAGCAGTACTTC
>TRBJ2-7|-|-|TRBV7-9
CASGLNSPPYQQYF
TGTGCCAGCGGGCTGAATAGCCCACCTTACCAGCAGTACTTC
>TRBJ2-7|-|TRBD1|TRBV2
CASNALRRGTGGYEQYF
TGTGCCAGCAATGCCCTTAGGCGCGGGACAGGGGGATACGAGCAGTACTTC
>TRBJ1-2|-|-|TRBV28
CASRWLVAMGDYGYTF
TGTGCCAGCAGGTGGTTGGTGGCAATGGGAGATTATGGCTACACCTTC
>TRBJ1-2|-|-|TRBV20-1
CSAVDRTAGYTF
TGCAGTGCCGTTGACAGGACGGCTGGCTACACCTTC
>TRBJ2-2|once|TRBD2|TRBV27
CASSSPGGKRLDTGELFF
TGTGCCAGCAGTTCCCCCGGGGGGAAGAGACTGGACACCGGGGAGCTGTTTTTT
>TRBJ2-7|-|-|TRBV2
CASTRDSYEQYF
TGTGCCAGCACCCGGGATTCCTACGAGCAGTACTTC
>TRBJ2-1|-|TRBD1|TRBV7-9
CASSLTSGGLDEQFF
TGTGCCAGCAGTCTTACCTCAGGGGGCTTAGATGAGCAGTTCTTC
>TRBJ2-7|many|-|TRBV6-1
CASSEAGDEQYF
TGTGCCAGCAGTGAAGCGGGGGACGAGCAGTACTTC
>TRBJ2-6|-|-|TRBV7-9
CASSPRGHSGANVLTF
TGTGCCAGCAGCCCTCGTGGCCACTCTGGGGCCAACGTCCTGACTTTC
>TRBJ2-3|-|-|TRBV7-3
CASSLNPPPYSTDTQYF
TGTGCCAGCAGCTTAAACCCCCCCCCGTACAGCACAGATACGCAGTATTTT
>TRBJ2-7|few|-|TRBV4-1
CASAGQEGPYEQYF
TGCGCCTCAGCAGGGCAGGAGGGACCCTACGAGCAGTACTTC